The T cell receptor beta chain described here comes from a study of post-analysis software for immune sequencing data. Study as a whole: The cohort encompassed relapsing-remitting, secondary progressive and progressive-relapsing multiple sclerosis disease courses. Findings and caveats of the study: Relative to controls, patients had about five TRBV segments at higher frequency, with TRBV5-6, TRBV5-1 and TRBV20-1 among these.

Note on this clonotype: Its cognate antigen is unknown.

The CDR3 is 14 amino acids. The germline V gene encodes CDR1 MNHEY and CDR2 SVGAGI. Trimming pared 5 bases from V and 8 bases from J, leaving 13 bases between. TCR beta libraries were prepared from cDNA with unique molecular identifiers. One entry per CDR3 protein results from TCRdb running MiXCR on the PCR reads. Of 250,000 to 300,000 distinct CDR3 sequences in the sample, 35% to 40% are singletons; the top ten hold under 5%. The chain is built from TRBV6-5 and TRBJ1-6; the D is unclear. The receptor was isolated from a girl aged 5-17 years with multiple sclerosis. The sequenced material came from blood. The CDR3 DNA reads TGTGCCAGCAGTGAAGAGCCAGCGCATTCACCCCTCCACTTT. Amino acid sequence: CASSEEPAHSPLHF.